Listed below are T cell receptor beta chains from one sample, sequenced in a study of T cells in Graves' hyperthyroidism and ophthalmopathy. TCRdb re-analysed the multiplex PCR reads in MiXCR, keeping a single row per CDR3 protein. The sample holds roughly 600,000 distinct CDR3 sequences, 14% seen once. Sequenced material: blood. The receptors come from a woman between 50 and 59 years old with Graves' ophthalmopathy. The CDR3 runs from the conserved cysteine through the conserved F or W. Some rows have no size entry. The others give once, few or many, or a class for an expanded clone.

>20|TRBJ2-6|.|TRBV6-1
CASSEEGWTWSLSGANVLTF
>17|TRBJ2-3|many|TRBV7-9
CASSLGRPGSSTDTQYF
>16|TRBJ2-7|many|TRBV18
CASSPLGSVAAYEQYF
>15|TRBJ1-1|many|TRBV28
CASSSARPTNTEAFF
>18|TRBJ2-2|few|TRBV9
CASSKWTSGIGGTGELFF
>14|TRBJ2-4|many|TRBV14
CASRRTGAKNIQYF
>12|TRBJ2-2|.|TRBV29-1
CSVDKNTGELFF
>15|TRBJ2-1|many|TRBV7-9
CASSPGQVQDNEQFF
>15|TRBJ2-1|many|TRBV7-8
CASSLGRGKYNEQFF
>14|TRBJ1-2|many|TRBV20-1
CSAKRAGGLYGYTF
>12|TRBJ1-2|many|TRBV5-1
CASSLSGNGYTF
>16|TRBJ1-6|few|TRBV20-1
CSARDSGAGGSSPLHF
>15|TRBJ2-7|many|TRBV20-1
CSASEPGLAPYEQYF
>14|TRBJ1-1|many|TRBV12-3/TRBV12-4
CASSLGTGNTEAFF
>13|TRBJ1-1|many|TRBV10-2
CASGPGGLTEAFF
>16|TRBJ2-7|.|TRBV4-1
CASSQGGAARNYEQYF
>13|TRBJ2-1|few|TRBV5-1
CASSLLGRNEQFF
>15|TRBJ2-7|many|TRBV7-2
CASSFLGLAGGEQYF
>14|TRBJ2-1|many|TRBV20-1
CSARGAGAYNEQFF
>15|TRBJ2-7|.|TRBV7-2
CASRTNTGEAFEQYF
>17|TRBJ2-2|.|TRBV3-1
CASSQDGWGRTTGELFF
>16|TRBJ1-6|many|TRBV7-2
CASSSWWGTVNSPLHF
>19|TRBJ2-4|many|TRBV19
CASSIGTFVRAAAKNIQYF
>14|TRBJ2-1|many|TRBV20-1
CSASSGRAPVEQFF
>17|TRBJ1-2|.|TRBV6-5
CASSYYIRGTSNYGYTF
>15|TRBJ2-7|many|TRBV5-6
CASSGPSGLLYEQYF
>15|TRBJ1-1|many|TRBV20-1
CSATAATATNTEAFF
>18|TRBJ1-1|many|TRBV4-3
CASSQAGRKDGVNTEAFF
>18|TRBJ2-1|.|TRBV4-2
CASSQVGLRKTLCNEQFF
>17|TRBJ2-5|many|TRBV28
CASKARPTGGIGETQYF
>15|TRBJ1-2|few|TRBV19
CASSIIVDLDYGYTF
>14|TRBJ2-5|many|TRBV25-1
CASSGRTGWETQYF
>15|TRBJ2-7|few|TRBV24-1
CATSKPGQGVDEQYF
>17|TRBJ1-4|few|TRBV5-1
CASSQPAGIATNEKLFF
>15|TRBJ2-6|.|TRBV7-2
CASTNQLAGANVLTF
>13|TRBJ2-7|many|TRBV7-9
CASSPEGGHEQYF
>13|TRBJ1-1|.|TRBV11-2
CASSLSRSQEAFF
>12|TRBJ2-1|.|TRBV19
CASSSPAAEQFF
>15|TRBJ2-1|.|TRBV19
CASSLAGLLLNEQFF
>14|TRBJ2-1|many|TRBV12-3/TRBV12-4
CASRTSGPNNEQFF
>14|TRBJ2-3|many|TRBV13
CASSTSTSTDTQYF
>16|TRBJ2-3|once|TRBV6-1
CASSSTAEPGTDTQYF